These 6 T cell receptor beta chains were all obtained from the same sample, sequenced in a study of shared clonotypes between healthy human individuals. Generated by immunoSEQ multiplex PCR, the TCRdb table keeps only in-frame clones and is missing some. Among approximately 2.5 million clones, 80% to 95% were seen once, and the ten largest hold roughly 0.36%. Sequencing was carried out using naive CD4+ T cells from PBMCs. The subset denotes: CD45RA+ positively selected. The receptor set was obtained from a man aged 18 to 29 in good health. Some clones in this sample may be carry-over from other donors' samples.

Note on this clone: Mismatch with germline at one junction end may stem from a read error. At the DNA level, this CDR3 is encoded by other sequences in the same sample as well. The chain is built from TRBV6-1 and TRBJ1-5; a possible D gene is TRBD1 (5 bases). Germline V lookup: CDR1 MNHNS, CDR2 SASEGT. This CDR3 has 13 amino acids. The CDR3 is CASSEGEAQPQHF. The CDR3 DNA reads TGTGCCAGCAGTGAGGGGGAAGCTCAGCCCCAGCACTTT.

The chain couples TRBV6-1 to TRBJ2-5, with 8 bases matching TRBD2. TRBJ2-7 explains the end of the DNA better; the J call may be wrong. The CDR3 has 16 residues. CDR1 is MNHNS and CDR2 is SASEGT in the germline V gene. CDR3 in DNA: TGTGCCAGCAGTGAAGCCCTGAGCGGGGGAACGTCCGAGCAGTACTTC. Amino acids: CASSEALSGGTSEQYF.

The rearrangement links TRBV5-1 to TRBJ2-5; 7 nucleotides align to TRBD2. The junction had 10 bases not matched to a gene; V was cut back by 6 bases and J by 5 bases. Looked up from germline, CDR1 is SGHRS and CDR2 is YFSETQ. The CDR3 is 14 amino acids. CDR3 in amino acids: CASTSGGERETQYF. The CDR3 region has the DNA TGCGCCAGCACATCTGGGGGGGAGAGGGAGACCCAGTACTTC.

This clone was seen a single time. V and J are TRBV30 and TRBJ2-3; no definite D call. V shed 0 bases and J shed 2 bases, with 6 bases lying between them. This CDR3 comprises 13 residues. The germline V gene has CDR1 GTSNPN and CDR2 SVGIG (reference sequence). CDR3 DNA: TGTGCCTGGAGTGTAGGGAACACAGATACGCAGTATTTT. Translation: CAWSVGNTDTQYF. The full variable domain, rest sourced from reference TRBV30 and TRBJ2-3, is SQTIHQWPATLVQPVGSPLSLECTVEGTSNPNLYWYRQAAGRGLQLLFYSVGIGQISSEVPQNLSASRPQDRQFILSSKKLLLSDSGFYLCAWSVGNTDTQYFGPGTRLTVL.

The chain has TRBV20-1 and TRBJ2-7; 7 nucleotides align to TRBD1. CDR1 DFQATT and CDR2 SNEGSKA come from the germline V gene (reference sequence). The length of the CDR3 is 10 residues. The ends lost 5 bases at V and 5 bases at J; junction bases unmatched: 0. CDR3 coding DNA: TGCAGTGCTGGACAGGACGAGCAGTACTTC. It codes for CSAGQDEQYF.

J is TRBJ2-1 and V is TRBV11-2; 8 bases are shared with TRBD1. This CDR3 has 16 amino acids. Unmatched junction bases numbered 14, after V lost 5 bases and J lost 8 bases. Germline loops: CDR1 SGHAT, CDR2 FQNNGV. This CDR3 reads CASSPDRGRVSDEQFF. The CDR3 bases are TGTGCCAGCAGCCCCGACAGGGGCCGGGTTTCCGATGAGCAGTTCTTC.